The clone carrying this T cell receptor beta chain was seen only once. Its antigen is unknown. The assay was immunoSEQ multiplex PCR, and TCRdb's table has in-frame clones only and misses some. The table records about 100,000 clones, about nine tenths of them present only once. This sample is part of a study of T cell responses to AZD1222 COVID-19 vaccine. Overall study results and limits: Clonal diversity was possibly underestimated; the donors were predominantly white British and more often female.

V lost 4 bases and J 3 bases, leaving 14 bases between the germline ends. Germline V CDR1 and CDR2: LNHDA, SQIVND (reference sequence). This CDR3 contains 15 residues. The rearrangement uses TRBV19 and TRBJ2-3; weak D call: TRBD1 (6 bases). The specimen comprised peripheral blood, sampled on day 0 of AZD1222 vaccination. The source of this sequence is an adult in good health. The CDR3 DNA is TGTGCCAGTAGTACCGAGGGGGTGAAGACAGATACGCAGTATTTT. As protein: CASSTEGVKTDTQYF.